The T cell receptor (beta chain) described here comes from a study of CD8+ T cells in alopecia areata. Turning to the study itself: Treated patients were given oral tofacitinib, which was dosed at 5 to 10 mg twice daily. Tofacitinib therapy lasting 6 to 18 months was followed by 6 months off drug. Overall study findings and caveats: Scalp repertoires also include resident alphabeta T cells from normal skin.

The CDR3 consists of 13 residues. V lost 5 bases and J 1 base, leaving 12 bases between the germline ends. From germline, CDR1 is GTSNPN and CDR2 SVGIG (reference sequence). Concerning this clone itself: No antigen is known for it.

RNA was isolated and reverse transcribed to cDNA, the sequencing template. Profiled with immunoSEQ multiplex PCR; TCRdb holds only in-frame clones, not every one. The data show about 87,000 clones, about two thirds seen once. Treatment defined: oral pan-JAK inhibitor, 5-10 mg twice daily. Samples from alopecia areata patients were lesional scalp punch biopsies and peripheral blood. Sequenced material: CD8+ T cells sorted from blood, taken at roughly week 45, from a patient treated with tofacitinib. This clonotype was sampled from a human donor with alopecia areata. The chain recombines TRBV30 with TRBJ2-7; D call uncertain. The CDR3 bases are TGTGCCTGGTCTTACGACGGATCCTACGAGCAGTACTTC. This gives the protein CAWSYDGSYEQYF.